These 30 T cell receptor beta chains came from one sample sequenced in a study of cytomegalovirus exposure and HLA in healthy donors. The method was immunoSEQ multiplex PCR; TCRdb's version includes in-frame clones alone and lacks a portion of them. The data contain 190,000 or so clones, about four fifths of them seen just once; the ten biggest clones take up 2.5% to 3.5%. Sequencing used PBMCs. The source is a woman aged 18-29 years in good health and CMV-seropositive.

The J gene is TRBJ2-5, the V gene TRBV4-1, with D possibly matching TRBD2 (5 bases). CDR3 length: 13 residues. Germline V gene sequence: CDR1 MGHRA, CDR2 YSYEKL. The ends were cut back, 8 bases at V and 5 bases at J, with 15 bases in the middle. The CDR3 DNA sequence: TGCGCCAGCGCCAGGCTAGGCGGGGAGACCCAGTACTTC. Its translation: CASARLGGETQYF.

V and J are TRBV2 and TRBJ1-4; 12 nucleotides match TRBD1. The trim removed 3 bases at V and 7 bases at J, leaving 9 bases unmatched. The CDR3 runs to 17 residues. Germline V gene sequence: CDR1 SNHLY, CDR2 FYNNEI. The CDR3 DNA reads TGTGCCAGCAGTGAGCCGGGACAGGGGGCGCGAAGTGAAAAACTGTTTTTT. Translation gives CASSEPGQGARSEKLFF.

J is TRBJ1-6 and V is TRBV27; 7 nucleotides line up with TRBD1. Looked up from germline, CDR1 is MNHEY and CDR2 is SMNVEV (reference sequence). This CDR3 is built from 13 residues. Trimming took 6 bases from V and 9 from J; bases not matched to a gene: 5. CDR3 amino acids: CASSLGQTSPLHF. CDR3 DNA sequence: TGTGCCAGCAGCCTGGGACAGACTTCACCCCTCCACTTT.

The DNA of the CDR3 is TGTGCCCAAAAACAGGGGGCAAACACTGAAGCTTTCTTT. Translation gives CAQKQGANTEAFF. V gene TRBV10-3 combines with J gene TRBJ1-1; 9 bases agree with TRBD1. The CDR3 consists of 13 residues. Germline trimming cut 11 bases from V and 2 bases from J; bases unmatched to any gene: 6. Germline CDR1 and CDR2: ENHRY and SYGVKD.

Here the CDR3 reads CASSYAGVGEKLFF. CDR3 bases: TGTGCCAGCAGTTACGCAGGGGTCGGTGAAAAACTGTTTTTT. The V call is TRBV6-6, the J call TRBJ1-4, with a tentative D call TRBD1 (6 bases). CDR3 length equals 14 residues. V was clipped by 2 bases and J by 7 bases, with 11 bases between them. Germline CDR1 reads MNHNY; CDR2 reads SVGAGI (reference sequence).

This chain joins TRBV4-3 and TRBJ1-2; tentatively, D is TRBD1 (6 bases). The ends were cut back, 3 bases at V and 6 bases at J, with 14 bases in the middle. This CDR3 spans 14 amino acids. Germline lookup yields CDR1 LGHNA and CDR2 YSLEER. CDR3 DNA: TGCGCCAGCAGCCAGAACAGGGATTTGGATGGCTACACCTTC. Amino acid sequence: CASSQNRDLDGYTF.

The CDR3: CASSRDRSNQPQHF. The CDR3 nucleotides are TGTGCCAGCAGCCGGGACAGGAGCAATCAGCCCCAGCATTTT. The chain uses TRBV7-2 and TRBJ1-5, with 8 positions matching TRBD1. The germline V gene encodes CDR1 SGHTA and CDR2 FQGNSA. The junction had 1 base not matched to a gene; V was cut back by 5 bases and J by 1 base. The length of the CDR3 is 14 residues.

The rearrangement uses TRBV6-5 and TRBJ2-5; a weak D match, TRBD1 (5 bases). V was cut by 0 bases and J by 7 bases, with 15 bases left in between. This CDR3 is 15 amino acids long. Per germline, CDR1 MNHEY and CDR2 SVGAGI. CDR3 loop: CASSYSSQGWGTQYF. The CDR3 DNA reads TGTGCCAGCAGTTACTCATCCCAGGGTTGGGGGACCCAGTACTTC.

This clone was found once. This sequence joins TRBV9 and TRBJ1-5; 9 bases agree with TRBD1. The CDR3 contains 15 residues. V shed 5 bases, J shed 9 bases, and the junction held 12 bases outside the gene matches. Germline loops: CDR1 SGDLS, CDR2 YYNGEE. CDR3 protein: CASSSDRGVGRPQHF. As DNA, the CDR3 is TGTGCCAGCAGTTCGGACAGGGGAGTGGGAAGGCCCCAGCATTTT. Combining the CDR3 with reference TRBV9 and TRBJ1-5 gives the whole variable domain DSGVTQTPKHLITATGQRVTLRCSPRSGDLSVYWYQQSLDQGLQFLIQYYNGEERAKGNILERFSAQQFPDLHSELNLSSLELGDSALYFCASSSDRGVGRPQHFGDGTRLSIL.

The chain is built from TRBV7-2 and TRBJ2-1; 7 bases are a match to TRBD2. Germline CDR1 is SGHTA and CDR2 is FQGNSA. The CDR3 is 12 amino acids. V lost 1 base to trimming and J lost 12 bases; unmatched junction nucleotides: 3. This chain's CDR3 is CASSLGTSGQFF. CDR3 nucleotide sequence: TGTGCCAGCAGCTTAGGGACTAGTGGGCAGTTCTTC.

This rearrangement joins TRBV7-2 to TRBJ1-2; tentatively, D is TRBD1 (5 bases). Germline CDR1 SGHTA, CDR2 FQGNSA. Trimming removed 5 bases from V and 8 bases from J, with 24 bases in between. This CDR3 has 16 residues. The CDR3 DNA follows: TGTGCCAGCAGCCCCACGGGAGGGGTTGCCGTCTCCGGCTACACCTTC. This codes for CASSPTGGVAVSGYTF.

This clone has just one count. The chain is built from TRBV5-1 and TRBJ1-2, with D tentatively TRBD1 (5 bases). Looked up from germline, CDR1 is SGHRS and CDR2 is YFSETQ. Trimming stripped 0 bases from V and 2 bases from J, with 5 bases between. The CDR3 has 13 residues. As DNA, the CDR3 is TGCGCCAGCAGCTTGGACAGGAACTATGGCTACACCTTC. Its translation is CASSLDRNYGYTF. Supplemented by reference TRBV5-1 and TRBJ1-2, the full variable domain reads KAGVTQTPRYLIKTRGQQVTLSCSPISGHRSVSWYQQTPGQGLQFLFEYFSETQRNKGNFPGRFSGRQFSNSRSEMNVSTLELGDSALYLCASSLDRNYGYTFGSGTRLTVV.

This chain links TRBV18 with TRBJ2-7; TRBD1 might be the D (5 bases). Trimming stripped 1 base from V and 1 base from J, with 8 bases between. This CDR3 has 14 amino acids. Germline assignment: CDR1 KGHSH and CDR2 LQKENI. The CDR3 region is CASSPRDRSYEQYF. For the CDR3, the DNA is TGTGCCAGCTCACCACGAGACAGATCCTACGAGCAGTACTTC.

J is TRBJ2-7 and V is TRBV21-1; TRBD2, as called in the table, went unchecked against the DNA. TRBV21-1 is described as a pseudogene. The CDR3 consists of 16 residues. The CDR3 DNA reads TGTGCCAGCAGCAAATTCTCCCCCCTGGGAGGGTCGGAGCAGTACTTC. Protein: CASSKFSPLGGSEQYF.

The rearrangement links TRBV5-6 to TRBJ2-1, with D possibly TRBD1 on 5 matching bases. Germline loops: CDR1 SGHDT, CDR2 YYEEEE. V lost 0 bases, J lost 4 bases, and 11 bases lay in between. This CDR3 region has 15 residues. The CDR3 loop is CASSLAGRVYNEQFF. Here the CDR3 DNA reads TGTGCCAGCAGCTTGGCTGGCAGGGTTTACAATGAGCAGTTCTTC.

V and J are TRBV19 and TRBJ1-5; D is undetermined. V lost 2 bases and J 3 bases, leaving 8 bases between the germline ends. CDR1 is LNHDA and CDR2 is SQIVND in the germline V gene (reference sequence). The CDR3 runs 14 residues. For the CDR3, the DNA is TGTGCCAGTAGTATAAGTAGCATCAATCAGCCCCAGCATTTT. Its protein is CASSISSINQPQHF.

This clone has only a few counts. The chain combines TRBV18 with TRBJ1-1; TRBD1 might be the D (5 bases). Germline loops: CDR1 KGHSH, CDR2 LQKENI. V was cut by 3 bases and J by 5 bases, with 16 bases left in between. CDR3 length: 15 residues. The CDR3, as DNA: TGTGCCAGCTCACCTCCTTGGGGCCAAGGAACTGAAGCTTTCTTT. Translating it yields CASSPPWGQGTEAFF. Looking up the rest from reference TRBV18 and TRBJ1-1 gives the full variable domain: NAGVMQNPRHLVRRRGQEARLRCSPMKGHSHVYWYRQLPEEGLKFMVYLQKENIIDESGMPKERFSAEFPKEGPSILRIQQVVRGDSAAYFCASSPPWGQGTEAFFGQGTRLTVV.

The chain combines TRBV5-1 with TRBJ1-2, with a tentative D call TRBD1 (5 bases). Deletions cut 0 bases from V and 8 bases from J, with 17 bases between. Per the germline V gene, CDR1 is SGHRS and CDR2 is YFSETQ. The CDR3 is 15 residues long. CDR3 nucleotide sequence: TGCGCCAGCAGCTTGGCCGATGGCAGGGTAAACGGCTACACCTTC. It codes for CASSLADGRVNGYTF.

The V call is TRBV5-1, the J call TRBJ2-3, with 7 positions matching TRBD1. V lost 3 bases, J lost 0 bases, and 4 bases stayed unmatched. This CDR3 has 15 residues. Germline V gene lookup returns CDR1 SGHRS and CDR2 YFSETQ. The CDR3 reads CASSSRQGSTDTQYF. The CDR3 nucleotides read TGCGCCAGCAGCTCCAGACAGGGCAGCACAGATACGCAGTATTTT. The whole variable domain, filled in from reference TRBV5-1 and TRBJ2-3, reads KAGVTQTPRYLIKTRGQQVTLSCSPISGHRSVSWYQQTPGQGLQFLFEYFSETQRNKGNFPGRFSGRQFSNSRSEMNVSTLELGDSALYLCASSSRQGSTDTQYFGPGTRLTVL.

V is TRBV7-2 and J is TRBJ1-2, with D unclear. Trimming took off 5 bases at V and 2 bases at J, with 12 bases between the two ends. The CDR3 covers 14 residues. Germline CDR1 and CDR2: SGHTA and FQGNSA. CDR3 loop: CASSPQLLNYGYTF. The CDR3 DNA reads TGTGCCAGCAGCCCCCAACTCCTCAACTATGGCTACACCTTC.

This chain joins TRBV28 and TRBJ1-2; 8 bases line up with TRBD1. Germline-derived CDR1 and CDR2 are MDHEN and SYDVKM. The CDR3 contains 14 residues. V lost 6 bases and J lost 13; bases outside the gene matches: 16. The CDR3 spells CASRAITGGPAVTF. As DNA, the CDR3 is TGTGCCAGCAGGGCAATAACAGGGGGTCCGGCGGTCACCTTC.

The V and J genes are TRBV6-5 and TRBJ1-6; tentatively, D is TRBD1 (6 bases). Trimming removed 6 bases from V and 9 bases from J, with 15 bases in between. The CDR3 spans 14 residues. Germline V gene data show CDR1 as MNHEY and CDR2 as SVGAGI. The chain's CDR3 is CASRTQGNGSPLHF. Written as DNA, the CDR3 is TGTGCCAGCAGAACCCAGGGGAATGGTTCACCCCTCCACTTT.

This chain links TRBV5-1 with TRBJ1-1; no definite D call. In germline, CDR1 is SGHRS, CDR2 YFSETQ. This CDR3 has 14 residues. V lost 0 bases to trimming and J lost 5 bases, with 11 bases between them. As DNA, the CDR3 is TGCGCCAGCAGCTTGGCTAGTAGAGGAACTGAAGCTTTCTTT. Its protein product is CASSLASRGTEAFF.

The chain carries TRBV5-1 and TRBJ1-1, with D possibly being TRBD1 (6 bases). Per the germline V gene, CDR1 is SGHRS and CDR2 is YFSETQ. The CDR3 is made up of 15 amino acids. Trimming took 2 bases from V and 2 from J, leaving 13 bases between them. In DNA, the CDR3 is TGCGCCAGCAGCTTCTTCTTGGGGGCAAACACTGAAGCTTTCTTT. It yields the protein CASSFFLGANTEAFF.

The rearrangement links TRBV27 to TRBJ1-5; 7 bases map to TRBD1. Per germline, CDR1 MNHEY and CDR2 SMNVEV (reference sequence). The ends lost 5 bases at V and 2 bases at J; junction bases unmatched: 6. The CDR3 is 15 amino acids. In DNA, the CDR3 is TGTGCCAGCAGTACCACAGGGGCCCGCAATCAGCCCCAGCATTTT. Its translation: CASSTTGARNQPQHF.

The chain uses TRBV28 and TRBJ1-5, with D unclear. V dropped 6 bases and J dropped 7 bases, with 16 bases sitting between them. Germline V CDR1 and CDR2: MDHEN, SYDVKM. The CDR3 has 14 residues. The CDR3: CASSLGGGFQPQHF. CDR3 nucleotides: TGTGCCAGCAGCTTAGGCGGAGGGTTCCAGCCCCAGCATTTT.

The CDR3 is CASSVAGQPKTDTQYF. Here the CDR3 DNA reads TGTGCCAGCAGCGTGGCGGGACAGCCCAAGACAGATACGCAGTATTTT. The chain has TRBV9 and TRBJ2-3; tentatively, D is TRBD1 (7 bases). Germline V lookup: CDR1 SGDLS, CDR2 YYNGEE. There are 16 residues in the CDR3. V gave up 2 bases and J gave up 3 bases, with 16 bases separating them.

This sequence joins TRBV15 and TRBJ2-5, with a possible D match to TRBD1 (6 bases). CDR1 and CDR2 (germline): LNHNV, YYDKDF (reference sequence). The V gene lost 10 bases and the J gene lost 2 bases, with 14 bases spanning the gap. The CDR3 length is 13 residues. CDR3 in amino acids: CASEGELQETQYF. The CDR3 coding sequence is TGTGCCAGCGAGGGGGAACTACAAGAGACCCAGTACTTC.

This clone was detected a few times. This chain connects TRBV7-3 to TRBJ2-2, with D possibly TRBD1 on 6 matching bases. V lost 5 bases and J lost 8, with 9 bases in between. The length of the CDR3 is 12 residues. Germline V lookup: CDR1 SGHTA, CDR2 FQGTGA. CDR3 protein: CASSKGTGELFF. The CDR3 DNA follows: TGTGCCAGCAGCAAGGGGACAGGGGAGCTGTTTTTT.

About this clone itself: Other DNA sequences in this specimen translate into the identical CDR3. The chain uses TRBV11-2 and TRBJ2-3; D call uncertain. The CDR3 has 12 amino acids. Germline CDR1 SGHAT, CDR2 FQNNGV. Trimming removed 6 bases at V and 0 bases at J, with 4 bases between. CDR3 in DNA: TGTGCCAGCAGTAGTAGCACAGATACGCAGTATTTT. Translated, it gives CASSSSTDTQYF. The full variable domain, with the rest looked up from reference TRBV11-2 and TRBJ2-3, is EAGVAQSPRYKIIEKRQSVAFWCNPISGHATLYWYQQILGQGPKLLIQFQNNGVVDDSQLPKDRFSAERLKGVDSTLKIQPAKLEDSAVYLCASSSSTDTQYFGPGTRLTVL.